This TCR beta chain was obtained from a study of shared clonotypes between healthy human individuals. V was clipped by 4 bases and J by 5 bases; unmatched bases: 10. Germline V gene data show CDR1 as SGHDN and CDR2 as FVKESK. The CDR3 extends over 15 amino acids. Findings of the study overall: Sequencing of the sorted subsets was shown by rarefaction to be incomplete despite large depth. Clonotypes which were not shared had lower generation probabilities than clonotypes that all four donors shared.

Sequencing was performed with immunoSEQ multiplex PCR; in TCRdb, only in-frame clones are kept and a portion is missing. Of some 1.5 million clones in the sample, around 95% were seen once. With respect to this clone: What it binds is not known.

CD45RA+ naive and CD45RA-negative memory subsets were separated from CD4+ cells. Source material: naive CD4+ T cells sorted from blood. Subset in this sample: CD45RA+ positively selected. This clonotype was obtained from a man aged 30 to 39 in good health. The V gene is TRBV14, the J gene TRBJ1-1, with TRBD1 matching 7 bases. CDR3 region: CASSRPGGVGTEAFF. In nucleotides, the CDR3 is TGTGCCAGCAGCCGGCCAGGGGGGGTCGGGACTGAAGCTTTCTTT.